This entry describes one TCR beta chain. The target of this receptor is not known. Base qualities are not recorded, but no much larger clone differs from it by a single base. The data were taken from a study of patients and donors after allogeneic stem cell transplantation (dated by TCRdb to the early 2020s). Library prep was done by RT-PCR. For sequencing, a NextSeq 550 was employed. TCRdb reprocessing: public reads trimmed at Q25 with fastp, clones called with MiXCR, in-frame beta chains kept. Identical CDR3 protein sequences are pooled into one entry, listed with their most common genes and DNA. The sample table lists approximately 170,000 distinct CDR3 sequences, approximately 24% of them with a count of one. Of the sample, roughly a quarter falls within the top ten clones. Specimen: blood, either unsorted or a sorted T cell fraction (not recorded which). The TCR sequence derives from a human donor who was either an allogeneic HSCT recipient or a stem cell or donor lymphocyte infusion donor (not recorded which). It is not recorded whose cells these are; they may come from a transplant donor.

Read as DNA, the sequence is TGTGCCAGCAGCTTTGAAGAGAACACTGAAGCTTTCTTT. Its coded protein is CASSFEENTEAFF. In this chain, TRBV7-2 is recombined with TRBJ1-1; no confident D gene assignment can be made. V lost 3 bases and J lost 1 base; the stretch between them is 6 bases long. The CDR3, from cysteine to phenylalanine, totals 13 residues. Only the CDR3 DNA stays, 39 bases, in frame from base 1. Looking up the germline V gene yields CDR1 SGHTA and CDR2 FQGNSA.